These T cell receptor beta chains were read from a single sample in a study of T-cell reconstitution after alpha-beta-depleted transplantation in children. TCRdb analysed the PCR reads with MiXCR anew, one entry per CDR3 protein. The data show 200,000 or so distinct CDR3 sequences, around 8.4% seen once. The sample consisted of PBMCs, mostly from graft donor cells, taken 360 days after TCRalphabeta/CD19-depleted stem cell transplant. These receptors were taken from a male patient aged 2 to 10 who had a stem cell transplant for acute myeloid leukemia, so the T cells may come from the graft donor. Both conserved end residues are part of each CDR3. A D gene is named only where the DNA matches it firmly. Size is stated for part of the rows, as once, few or many counts, or as a class when the clone is expanded.

size | J | V | D | DNA | CDR3
many | TRBJ2-2 | TRBV5-1 | - | TGCGCCAGCAGCTTGGGGCAGATCCACACCGGGGAGCTGTTTTTT | CASSLGQIHTGELFF
- | TRBJ2-2 | TRBV4-2 | - | TGTGCCAGCAGCCCGGTTCCTCAGGGGTACGGGGAGCTGTTTTTT | CASSPVPQGYGELFF
many | TRBJ2-3 | TRBV12-3/TRBV12-4 | - | TGTGCCAGCAGTTTTGGGAGGTTAAGGGGCACAGATACGCAGTATTTT | CASSFGRLRGTDTQYF
- | TRBJ2-1 | TRBV20-1 | - | TGCAGTGCCAAGAAGGGGGCGGGACTCCTCGCATCGCAGTTCTTC | CSAKKGAGLLASQFF
few | TRBJ2-3 | TRBV7-2 | TRBD2 | TGTGCCAGTGCGCTAGCGGGAGGCGGTACGCAGTATTTT | CASALAGGGTQYF
- | TRBJ2-6 | TRBV7-3 | - | TGTGCCAGCAACGAAGGGTCTGGGGCCAACGTCCTGACTTTC | CASNEGSGANVLTF
- | TRBJ2-4 | TRBV7-2 | TRBD2 | TGTGCCAGCAGCCAGCCGGGACTAGCTGCTGCCAAAAACATTCAGTACTTC | CASSQPGLAAAKNIQYF
- | TRBJ2-1 | TRBV5-1 | TRBD2 | TGCGCCAGCAGCTTCTTAGCGGGAGTTAGGAATGAGCAGTTCTTC | CASSFLAGVRNEQFF
many | TRBJ2-5 | TRBV10-3 | - | TGTGCCATCAGTGATAGCAGGGACGGAGAGACCCAGTACTTC | CAISDSRDGETQYF
- | TRBJ2-5 | TRBV5-1 | - | TGCGCCAGCAGCTTGGTAGGGCCAGGAGGGGCAGGGAATCAAGAGACCCAGTACTTC | CASSLVGPGGAGNQETQYF
many | TRBJ2-5 | TRBV5-6 | - | TGTGCCAGCAGCCCCTGGACAGTACAAGAGACCCAGTACTTC | CASSPWTVQETQYF
few | TRBJ2-1 | TRBV29-1 | - | TGCAGCGTTGAAGACCGGTGGGGGAATGAGCAGTTCTTC | CSVEDRWGNEQFF
many | TRBJ2-1 | TRBV12-3/TRBV12-4 | - | TGTGCCAGCAGTTTTAGAGGTGACAATGAGCAGTTCTTC | CASSFRGDNEQFF
many | TRBJ2-1 | TRBV29-1 | TRBD2 | TGCAGCGCGGGACTAGCGGGAGGCAATGAGCAGTTCTTC | CSAGLAGGNEQFF